The clone carrying this T cell receptor (beta chain) was counted a single time. The data were taken from a study of blood T cell repertoires in COVID-19. Background on the study: The United States, Italy and Spain were the sources of the acute and convalescent COVID-19 samples.

Trimming removed 6 bases at V and 8 bases at J, with 10 bases between. CDR1 and CDR2 (germline): SGHTA, FQGNSA. This CDR3 spans 11 amino acids. The authors' processing: For nucleated cells, counts were estimated from reference gene primer amplification. The assay was immunoSEQ multiplex PCR, and TCRdb's table has in-frame clones only and misses some. From that table come the V and J calls and clone size; the DNA was used to work out D and trimming. Of hundreds of thousands of clones listed, approximately 90% are singletons. The sequence came from a woman aged 50 to 65 with active or convalescent COVID-19. The sample comprised peripheral blood. The chain joins TRBV7-2 to TRBJ1-1, with a tentative D call TRBD1 (6 bases). The chain's CDR3 is CASRDRTEAFF. DNA for the CDR3: TGTGCCAGCAGAGACAGGACAGAAGCTTTCTTT.